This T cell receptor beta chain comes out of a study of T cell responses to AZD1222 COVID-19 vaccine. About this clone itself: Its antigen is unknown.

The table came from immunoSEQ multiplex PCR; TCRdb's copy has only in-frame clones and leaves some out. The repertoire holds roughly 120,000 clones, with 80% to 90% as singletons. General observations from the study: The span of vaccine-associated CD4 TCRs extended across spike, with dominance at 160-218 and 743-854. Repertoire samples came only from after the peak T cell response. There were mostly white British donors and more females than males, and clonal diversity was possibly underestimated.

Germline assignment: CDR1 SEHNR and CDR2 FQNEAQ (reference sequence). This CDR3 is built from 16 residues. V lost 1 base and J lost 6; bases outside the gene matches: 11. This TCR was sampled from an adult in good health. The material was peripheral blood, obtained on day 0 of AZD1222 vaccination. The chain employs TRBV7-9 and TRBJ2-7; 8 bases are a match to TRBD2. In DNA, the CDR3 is TGTGCCAGCAGCTTAGTTTTGGGTAGCGGGATAGGCGAGCAGTACTTC. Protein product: CASSLVLGSGIGEQYF.